This entry lists 28 T cell receptor beta chains sequenced from one sample in a study of T cells in Graves' hyperthyroidism and ophthalmopathy. Researchers amplified the TCR beta CDR3 regions from RNA transcripts. The HTBI primer set served for first-round RT-PCR of the TCR CDR3. TCRdb passed the multiplex PCR reads through MiXCR, listing each CDR3 protein once. The sample contains about 660,000 distinct CDR3 sequences, 40% to 55% of which appear only once. The material sequenced was peripheral blood or thyroid tissue (not recorded which). The source of these receptors is an adult man with Graves' disease, either hyperthyroidism or ophthalmopathy (not recorded which).

The gene calls are TRBV12-3 or TRBV12-4 and TRBJ1-6, with no clear D. V lost 6 bases and J lost 7, with 16 bases in between. The CDR3 is 15 amino acids. DNA of the CDR3: TGTGCCAGCAGGGTGCCACGTAGGACCAATTCACCCCTCCACTTT. This translates into CASRVPRRTNSPLHF.

The gene calls are TRBV25-1 and TRBJ2-5; D not resolved. The germline gives CDR1 MGHDK, CDR2 SYGVNS. The CDR3 has 12 amino acids. V lost 8 bases, J lost 1 base, and 8 bases lay in between. The CDR3 region has the DNA TGTGCCAGCGGCCTAATCCAAGAGACCCAGTACTTC. It codes for CASGLIQETQYF.

This clonotype was recorded only once. This chain joins TRBV7-9 and TRBJ2-7; no definite D call. Germline values: CDR1 SEHNR, CDR2 FQNEAQ (reference sequence). Trimming cost V 5 bases and J 5 bases, with 13 bases left between them. This CDR3 is 13 amino acids long. CDR3 coding DNA: TGTGCCAGCAGCCAAGATGTTAGGAACGAGCAGTACTTC. Translated: CASSQDVRNEQYF.

This clonotype has a count of ten or more. V and J are TRBV7-9 and TRBJ1-2, with 7 bases lining up with TRBD1. The germline gives CDR1 SEHNR, CDR2 FQNEAQ (reference sequence). The length of the CDR3 is 13 residues. V was pared by 8 bases and J by 0 bases, with 3 bases of the junction left unmatched. As DNA, the CDR3 is TGTGCCAGCCGACAGGGAACTAACTATGGCTACACCTTC. Protein: CASRQGTNYGYTF.

This clonotype turned up a few times. The chain joins TRBV20-1 to TRBJ2-7, with TRBD1 matching 9 bases. The V segment lost 3 bases and the J segment 5 bases; nucleotides outside the gene matches: 8. CDR1 is DFQATT, CDR2 SNEGSKA, per germline (reference sequence). The CDR3 is 14 amino acids. CDR3 residues: CSASFDRGSNEQYF. CDR3 DNA: TGCAGTGCTAGTTTTGACAGGGGGAGCAACGAGCAGTACTTC.

This clonotype occurred many times. The chain recombines TRBV9 with TRBJ1-5; a weak D match, TRBD1 (5 bases). Germline V gene lookup returns CDR1 SGDLS and CDR2 YYNGEE. This CDR3 region has 15 residues. Trimming cost V 0 bases and J 0 bases, with 7 bases left between them. The CDR3 sequence is CASSVGGYSNQPQHF. CDR3 nucleotide sequence: TGTGCCAGCAGCGTAGGGGGGTATAGCAATCAGCCCCAGCATTTT.

To note about this clonotype: One junction end disagrees with the germline gene, perhaps due to a read error. The gene calls are TRBV7-6 and TRBJ1-4; no definite D call. The CDR3 covers 13 residues. Germline CDR1 and CDR2: SGHVS and FNYEAQ. This CDR3 reads CASNTATNEKLFF. In nucleotides, the CDR3 is TGCGCCAGCAACACAGCAACTAATGAAAAACTGTTTTTT.

Comment on this clonotype: The conserved phenylalanine or tryptophan normally closing the CDR3 is absent here, so this likely arose from a read error. This sequence joins TRBV2 and TRBJ1-1, with a weak D call TRBD1 (6 bases). Germline-derived CDR1 and CDR2 are SNHLY and FYNNEI. The CDR3 is 12 amino acids. V dropped 5 bases and J dropped 7 bases, with 11 bases sitting between them. The CDR3 loop reads CASSSSDSEAFL. The CDR3 nucleotides are TGTGCCAGCAGTTCCTCGGACAGTGAAGCTTTCCTT.

About this clonotype: Relative to the germline gene, one junction end is altered; a read error may explain this. This chain uses TRBV7-7 with TRBJ2-5, with 11 bases lining up with TRBD2. Germline V gene data show CDR1 as SSHAT and CDR2 as FNYEAQ (reference sequence). This CDR3 comprises 15 residues. As DNA, the CDR3 is TGTGCTAGCAGCATACTAGCGGGGGTACGGGAGACCCAGTACTTC. Translating gives CASSILAGVRETQYF.

This clonotype turned up a few times. The junction departs from germline at one end; a sequencing error may be responsible. The rearrangement uses TRBV7-9 and TRBJ1-4; D possibly corresponds to TRBD1 (5 bases). The CDR3 is 16 amino acids. Germline CDR1 SEHNR, CDR2 FQNEAQ (reference sequence). For the CDR3, the DNA is TGTGCCAGCAGTTTAGGGCAGGGAAGGGCTAATGAAAAACTGTTTTTT. Translation: CASSLGQGRANEKLFF.

V gene TRBV29-1 combines with J gene TRBJ1-1, with a tentative D call TRBD1 (5 bases). V was shortened by 4 bases and J by 5 bases, with 11 bases between the two germline ends. Germline V gene lookup returns CDR1 SQVTM and CDR2 ANQGSEA. This CDR3 comprises 12 residues. The CDR3 protein is CSVGGGGTEAFF. The CDR3 DNA reads TGCAGCGTTGGGGGGGGGGGTACTGAAGCTTTCTTT.

Concerning this clonotype itself: This may come from a read error, since a much larger clone is one base off. The CDR3 loop reads CATSDLSQGSTGELFF. In DNA, the CDR3 is TGTGCCACCAGTGATTTGTCACAGGGGAGCACCGGGGAGCTGTTTTTT. The chain employs TRBV24-1 and TRBJ2-2, with 7 bases aligning to TRBD1. Germline V gene sequence: CDR1 KGHDR, CDR2 SFDVKD. V shed 0 bases and J 4 bases; nucleotides not matched to a gene: 4. The CDR3 is made up of 16 amino acids.

In its sample, this clonotype was seen once. The chain joins TRBV7-4 to TRBJ1-4; tentatively, D is TRBD1 (6 bases). The CDR3 totals 14 residues. Deletions cut 5 bases from V and 8 bases from J, with 15 bases between. Germline V gives CDR1 SGHVT, CDR2 SQSDAQ. CDR3 sequence: CASSGGAGGEKLFF. DNA of the CDR3: TGTGCCAGCAGCGGGGGAGCGGGGGGCGAAAAACTGTTTTTT.

The rearrangement links TRBV5-1 to TRBJ2-6; D may match TRBD1 or TRBD2 (5 bases each). The germline V and J ends were trimmed by 7 bases and 0 bases, with 14 bases remaining between them. The CDR3 contains 16 residues. Germline-derived CDR1 and CDR2 are SGHRS and YFSETQ. CDR3 in DNA: TGCGCCAGCGAGGGAGAGGGGAGCTCTGGGGCCAACGTCCTGACTTTC. The encoded protein is CASEGEGSSGANVLTF.

The chain combines TRBV20-1 with TRBJ1-4; 10 positions agree with TRBD1. The trim removed 5 bases at V and 8 bases at J, leaving 8 bases unmatched. The CDR3 spans 14 residues. Looked up from germline, CDR1 is DFQATT and CDR2 is SNEGSKA (reference sequence). The CDR3 coding sequence is TGCAGTGCTGAAGACAGGGGGCCCCGCGAAAAACTGTTTTTT. Its translation: CSAEDRGPREKLFF.

V is TRBV20-1 and J is TRBJ2-5, with 10 nucleotides matching TRBD1. Per germline, CDR1 DFQATT and CDR2 SNEGSKA (reference sequence). The V gene end was trimmed by 7 bases and the J gene end by 9 bases; junction bases not matched to a gene: 11. The CDR3 spans 13 residues. The CDR3 sequence: CSVSTGQGRSQYF. The CDR3 DNA is TGCAGTGTTTCGACGGGACAGGGGAGATCCCAGTACTTC.

This clonotype was counted a few times. In this CDR3 the conserved last residue, phenylalanine or tryptophan, is missing, so a read error is likely. Because the CDR3's place on the DNA is in doubt, the DNA is left out and the CDR3 is given as listed by TCRdb. This chain joins TRBV7-9 and TRBJ1-6. The CDR3 comprises 11 residues, both ends counted. CDR1 is SEHNR, CDR2 FQNEAQ, per germline (reference sequence). The chain's CDR3 is CASSFQGGRDY.

This clonotype was counted only a few times. J is TRBJ2-6 and V is TRBV5-1; TRBD1 might be the D (6 bases). V shed 4 bases and J shed 16 bases, with 24 bases lying between them. CDR3 length equals 15 residues. Germline V gives CDR1 SGHRS, CDR2 YFSETQ. CDR3 loop: CASSQDLVGSRGLTF. DNA of the CDR3: TGCGCCAGCAGCCAAGATCTTGTAGGGTCGAGGGGGCTGACTTTC.

The chain links TRBV20-1 to TRBJ1-5; the D gene is possibly TRBD1 (5 bases). The CDR3 has 15 amino acids. V lost 3 bases and J lost 2, with 14 bases in between. Germline CDR1 reads DFQATT; CDR2 reads SNEGSKA (reference sequence). Written as DNA, the CDR3 is TGCAGTGCTAGGAAATCGGGGGTAGGCAATCAGCCCCAGCATTTT. This sequence encodes CSARKSGVGNQPQHF.

The V call is TRBV29-1, the J call TRBJ1-2; 12 bases are a match to TRBD1. This CDR3 is built from 13 residues. J was trimmed by 5 bases and V by 6 bases; bases with no gene match: 4. The germline V gene encodes CDR1 SQVTM and CDR2 ANQGSEA. CDR3 sequence: CSVGTGGQYGYTF. Here the CDR3 DNA reads TGCAGCGTGGGGACAGGGGGCCAGTATGGCTACACCTTC.

This clonotype was counted only a few times. This chain connects TRBV7-2 to TRBJ1-6, with 7 nucleotides matching TRBD1. CDR3 size: 15 residues. J lost 4 bases, V lost 4 bases, and 4 bases had no gene match. The V gene's germline CDR1 is SGHTA and CDR2 FQGNSA. The CDR3 DNA is TGTGCCAGCAGCTCCTCGGGACAGTATAATTCACCCCTCCACTTT. This encodes CASSSSGQYNSPLHF.

This clonotype was detected only once. The rearrangement uses TRBV7-9 and TRBJ2-2, with 7 bases matching TRBD1. Per the germline V gene, CDR1 is SEHNR and CDR2 is FQNEAQ (reference sequence). V lost 4 bases, J lost 2 bases, and 7 bases stayed unmatched. This CDR3 has 16 amino acids. Here the CDR3 DNA reads TGTGCCAGCAGCTCAATAACAGGGGTTAACACCGGGGAGCTGTTTTTT. Its protein is CASSSITGVNTGELFF.

This chain connects TRBV29-1 to TRBJ2-7, with 7 positions matching TRBD2. J was trimmed by 3 bases and V by 0 bases; bases with no gene match: 8. The CDR3 is 15 residues long. Germline CDR1 and CDR2: SQVTM and ANQGSEA. The CDR3 DNA sequence: TGCAGCGTTGAAGATAGGGCTAGCGGATACTACGAGCAGTACTTC. Translated, it gives CSVEDRASGYYEQYF.

The chain links TRBV12-3 or TRBV12-4 to TRBJ1-5; D is ambiguous. The CDR3 runs to 16 residues. V was pared by 3 bases and J by 4 bases, with 16 bases between. CDR3 region: CASSLRGRARNQPQHF. Here the CDR3 DNA reads TGTGCCAGCAGTTTGCGTGGGAGAGCAAGAAATCAGCCCCAGCATTTT.

CDR3 region: CASWTGVEKLFF. The DNA for the CDR3 is TGTGCCAGCTGGACAGGGGTTGAAAAACTGTTTTTT. The chain carries TRBV2 and TRBJ1-4, with 9 bases aligning to TRBD1. The CDR3 covers 12 residues. Germline CDR1 and CDR2: SNHLY and FYNNEI. V lost 8 bases, J lost 7 bases, and 2 bases stayed unmatched. Using reference TRBV2 and TRBJ1-4 for the parts outside the CDR3, the full variable domain is EPEVTQTPSHQVTQMGQEVILRCVPISNHLYFYWYRQILGQKVEFLVSFYNNEISEKSEIFDDQFSVERPDGSNFTLKIRSTKLEDSAMYFCASWTGVEKLFFGSGTQLSVL.

This clonotype was picked up many times. V gene TRBV2 combines with J gene TRBJ1-1, with 7 bases that match TRBD1. This CDR3 contains 14 residues. From germline, CDR1 is SNHLY and CDR2 FYNNEI. V dropped 2 bases and J dropped 2; count of bases not matched to a gene: 2. The CDR3 loop reads CASSERGGNTEAFF. CDR3 nucleotides: TGTGCCAGCAGTGAAAGAGGGGGCAACACTGAAGCTTTCTTT.

In regard to this clonotype: It may be a read error: a sequence one base away is much more abundant. The chain has TRBV29-1 and TRBJ2-2; a possible D gene is TRBD2 (6 bases). Trimming took 7 bases from V and 5 from J, leaving 11 bases between them. This CDR3 spans 12 amino acids. Germline V CDR1 and CDR2: SQVTM, ANQGSEA. The CDR3 spells CSAGGRTGELFF. Written as DNA, the CDR3 is TGCAGCGCTGGAGGGAGAACCGGGGAGCTGTTTTTT.

The chain uses TRBV2 and TRBJ1-1; D is undetermined. The CDR3 has 9 residues. Trimming left V 3 bases short and J 11 bases short, with 4 bases between. Germline V gene data show CDR1 as SNHLY and CDR2 as FYNNEI. Written as DNA, the CDR3 is TGTGCCAGCAGTGAGGGGGCTTTCTTT. Protein product: CASSEGAFF.